The present T cell receptor beta chain was sequenced within a study of response to subunit inactivated influenza vaccine. TCRdb fed the RT-PCR reads into MiXCR, producing one record per CDR3 protein. The repertoire holds 710,000 or so distinct CDR3 sequences, 15% to 19% seen once, with around a tenth in the top ten. Findings and limits, study-wide: New T cells are recruited in small numbers by each seasonal influenza vaccination, according to the authors' suggestion.

J was trimmed by 5 bases and V by 6 bases; bases with no gene match: 9. CDR3 length: 15 amino acids. CDR1 is SNHLY, CDR2 FYNNEI, per germline. This clonotype has more than one count but fewer than ten. The antigen is not known. The receptor's source is a man in his fifties who received an inactivated influenza vaccine. The V and J genes are TRBV2 and TRBJ2-5, with TRBD1 matching 10 bases. The sample consisted of PBMCs from blood, taken approximately 13 days after vaccination. CDR3 sequence reads: CASRKGDRGWETQYF. The CDR3 bases are TGTGCCAGCAGGAAGGGGGACAGGGGATGGGAGACCCAGTACTTC.